This TCR beta chain was obtained from a study of cytomegalovirus exposure and HLA in healthy donors. Sampled while nominally healthy, donors likely had unrecorded immune exposures. With 60 Vbeta and 13 Jbeta primers, the PCR was carried out. Here immunoSEQ multiplex PCR was the method, and the copy in TCRdb shows in-frame clones only, minus some. The data show fewer than 200,000 clones, under 90% seen once. This TCR derives from a male donor in good health and CMV-seronegative. Sequencing was carried out using PBMCs.

The CDR3 reads CASSLGYQRGGELFF. For the CDR3, the DNA is TGTGCCAGCAGCTTAGGCTACCAACGAGGGGGGGAGCTGTTTTTT. The chain recombines TRBV7-2 with TRBJ2-2; D is possibly TRBD2 (5 bases). The ends were cut back, 1 base at V and 8 bases at J, with 14 bases in the middle. The germline CDR1 and CDR2 sequences are SGHTA and FQGNSA. This CDR3 spans 15 amino acids.